This TCR beta chain was sequenced for a study of CD8 T cells in Susac syndrome. CDR1 MNHNY and CDR2 SVGAGI come from the germline V gene (reference sequence). Trimming took 0 bases from V and 5 from J, leaving 10 bases between them. The CDR3 contains 14 residues. The authors sequenced TCR beta from blood CD8+ and CD4+ T cells. Negative isolation yielded the CD8+ and CD4+ T cells, while FACS enriched the TEMRA cells. RNA, at about 0.45 to 1 ug, was reverse transcribed with random hexamers. Amplification of TCR beta CDR3 used immunoSEQ multiplex PCR across 54 Vbeta and 13 Jbeta. TCRdb recomputed calls from the immunoSEQ multiplex PCR reads with MiXCR, one row per CDR3 protein. Among some 190,000 distinct CDR3 sequences, 85% to 95% were seen once, and the ten largest hold 0.095% to 0.12%.

V gene TRBV6-6 combines with J gene TRBJ1-2; no definite D call. The clonotype comes from a human donor in good health. The source material was CD4+ T cells from PBMCs. Here the CDR3 reads CASSYSKGKYGYTF. The CDR3 DNA follows: TGTGCCAGCAGTTACTCGAAGGGAAAATATGGCTACACCTTC.